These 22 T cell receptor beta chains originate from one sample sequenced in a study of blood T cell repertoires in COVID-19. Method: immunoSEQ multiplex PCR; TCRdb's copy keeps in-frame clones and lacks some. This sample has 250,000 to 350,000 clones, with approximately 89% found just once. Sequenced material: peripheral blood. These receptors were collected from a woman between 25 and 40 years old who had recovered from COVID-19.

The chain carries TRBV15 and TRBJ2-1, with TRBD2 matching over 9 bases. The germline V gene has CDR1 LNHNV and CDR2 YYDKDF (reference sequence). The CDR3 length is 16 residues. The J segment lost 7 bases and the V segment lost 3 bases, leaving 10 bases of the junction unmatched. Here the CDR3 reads CATSSNLGGGANEQFF. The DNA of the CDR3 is TGTGCCACCAGCAGCAACCTTGGCGGGGGGGCTAATGAGCAGTTCTTC.

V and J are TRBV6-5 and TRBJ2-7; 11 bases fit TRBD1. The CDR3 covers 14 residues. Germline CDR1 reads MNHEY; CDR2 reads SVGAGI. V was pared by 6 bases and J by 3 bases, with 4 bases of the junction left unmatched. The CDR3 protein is CASSRDRGYYEQYF. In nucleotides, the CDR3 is TGTGCCAGCAGCCGGGACAGGGGGTACTACGAGCAGTACTTC.

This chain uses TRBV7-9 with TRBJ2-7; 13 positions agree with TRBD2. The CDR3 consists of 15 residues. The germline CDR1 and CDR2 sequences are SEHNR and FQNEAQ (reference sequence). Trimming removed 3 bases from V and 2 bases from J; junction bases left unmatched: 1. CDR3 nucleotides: TGTGCCAGCAGCTTGACTAGCGGGGGGCCCTACGAGCAGTACTTC. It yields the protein CASSLTSGGPYEQYF.

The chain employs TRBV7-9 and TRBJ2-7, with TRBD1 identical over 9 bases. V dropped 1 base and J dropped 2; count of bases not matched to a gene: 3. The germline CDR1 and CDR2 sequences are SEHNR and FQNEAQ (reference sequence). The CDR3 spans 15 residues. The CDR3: CASSLGGQGTYEQYF. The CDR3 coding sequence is TGTGCCAGCAGCTTAGGAGGACAGGGGACCTACGAGCAGTACTTC.

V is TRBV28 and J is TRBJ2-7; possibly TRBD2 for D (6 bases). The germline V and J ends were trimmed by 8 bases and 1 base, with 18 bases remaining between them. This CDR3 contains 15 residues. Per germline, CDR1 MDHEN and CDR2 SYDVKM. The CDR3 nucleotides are TGTGCCAGCCGGATTAACACCCTAGCGTCCTACGAGCAGTACTTC. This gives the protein CASRINTLASYEQYF.

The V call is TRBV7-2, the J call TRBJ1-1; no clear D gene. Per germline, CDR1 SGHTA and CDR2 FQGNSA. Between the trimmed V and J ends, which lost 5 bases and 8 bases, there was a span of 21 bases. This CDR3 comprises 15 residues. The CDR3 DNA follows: TGTGCCAGCAGCCCACCCCCGGCCGGAGCCCTGGAAGCTTTCTTT. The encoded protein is CASSPPPAGALEAFF.

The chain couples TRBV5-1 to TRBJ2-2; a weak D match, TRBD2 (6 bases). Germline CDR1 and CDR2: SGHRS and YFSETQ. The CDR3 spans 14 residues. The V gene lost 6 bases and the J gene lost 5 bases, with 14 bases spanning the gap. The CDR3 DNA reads TGCGCCAGCATTTCCTCCCGGGGGACCGGGGAGCTGTTTTTT. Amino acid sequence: CASISSRGTGELFF.

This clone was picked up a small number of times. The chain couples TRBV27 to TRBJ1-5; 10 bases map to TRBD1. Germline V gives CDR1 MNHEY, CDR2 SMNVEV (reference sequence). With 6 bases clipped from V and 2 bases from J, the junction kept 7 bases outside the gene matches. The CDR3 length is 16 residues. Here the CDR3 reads CASRAGQGTGNQPQHF. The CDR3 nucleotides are TGTGCCAGCAGGGCGGGACAGGGGACGGGCAATCAGCCCCAGCATTTT.

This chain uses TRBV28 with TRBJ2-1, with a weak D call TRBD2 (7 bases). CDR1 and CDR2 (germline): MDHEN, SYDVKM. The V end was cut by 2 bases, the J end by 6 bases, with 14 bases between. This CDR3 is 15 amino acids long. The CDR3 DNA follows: TGTGCCAGCAGTTTACGGGGGGCCTTGTTCAATGAGCAGTTCTTC. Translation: CASSLRGALFNEQFF.

The CDR3 protein is CASSQDPPRLARYEQYF. The DNA for the CDR3 is TGTGCCAGCAGCCAAGACCCCCCTCGACTAGCGAGGTACGAGCAGTACTTC. V usage is TRBV4-2 and J usage is TRBJ2-7, with 8 bases that match TRBD2. This CDR3 spans 17 amino acids. After removal of 0 bases from V and 4 bases from J, the junction contained 11 bases not matched to a gene. CDR1 LGHNA and CDR2 YNFKEQ come from the germline V gene.

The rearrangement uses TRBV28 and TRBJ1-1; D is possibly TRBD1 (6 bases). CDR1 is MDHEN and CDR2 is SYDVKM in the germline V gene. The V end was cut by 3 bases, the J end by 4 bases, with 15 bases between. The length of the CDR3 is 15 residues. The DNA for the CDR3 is TGTGCCAGCAGTTTCCGACAGGCATCGGGCACTGAAGCTTTCTTT. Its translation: CASSFRQASGTEAFF.

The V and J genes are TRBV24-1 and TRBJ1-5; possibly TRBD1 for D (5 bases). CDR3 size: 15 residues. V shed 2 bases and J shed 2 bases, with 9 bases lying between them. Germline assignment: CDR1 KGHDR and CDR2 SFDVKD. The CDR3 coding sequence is TGTGCCACCAGTGATTCTGGGGGGGGCAATCAGCCCCAGCATTTT. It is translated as CATSDSGGGNQPQHF.

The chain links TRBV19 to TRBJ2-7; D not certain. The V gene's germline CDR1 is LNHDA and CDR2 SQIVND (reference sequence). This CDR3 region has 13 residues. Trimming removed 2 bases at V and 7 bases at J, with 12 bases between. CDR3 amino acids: CASSIPQTREQYF. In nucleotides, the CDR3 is TGTGCCAGTAGTATACCCCAAACTCGGGAGCAGTACTTC.

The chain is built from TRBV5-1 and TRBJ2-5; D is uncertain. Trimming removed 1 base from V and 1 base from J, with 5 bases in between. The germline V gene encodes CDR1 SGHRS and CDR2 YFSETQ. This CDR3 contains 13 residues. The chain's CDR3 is CASSLRVQETQYF. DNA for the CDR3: TGCGCCAGCAGCTTGAGAGTCCAAGAGACCCAGTACTTC.

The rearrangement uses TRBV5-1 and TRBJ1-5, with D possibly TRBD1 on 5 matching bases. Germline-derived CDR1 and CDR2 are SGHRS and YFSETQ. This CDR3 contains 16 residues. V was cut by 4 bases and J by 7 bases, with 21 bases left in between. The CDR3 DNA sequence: TGCGCCAGCAGCACTATCCGGGACTCCGTCGAACAGCCCCAGCATTTT. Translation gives CASSTIRDSVEQPQHF.

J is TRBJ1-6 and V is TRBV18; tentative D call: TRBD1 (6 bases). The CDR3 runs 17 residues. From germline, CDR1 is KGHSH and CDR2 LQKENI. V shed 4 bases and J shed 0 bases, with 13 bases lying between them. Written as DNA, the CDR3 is TGTGCCAGCTCACTCCGACAGGAGAGCTCCTATAATTCACCCCTCCACTTT. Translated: CASSLRQESSYNSPLHF.

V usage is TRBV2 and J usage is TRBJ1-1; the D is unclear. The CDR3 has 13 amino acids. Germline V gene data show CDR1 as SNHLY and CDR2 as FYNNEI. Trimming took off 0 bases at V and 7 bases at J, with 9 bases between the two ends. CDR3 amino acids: CASSEARRVEAFF. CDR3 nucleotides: TGTGCCAGCAGTGAAGCGCGGAGGGTTGAAGCTTTCTTT. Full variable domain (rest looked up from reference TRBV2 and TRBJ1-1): EPEVTQTPSHQVTQMGQEVILRCVPISNHLYFYWYRQILGQKVEFLVSFYNNEISEKSEIFDDQFSVERPDGSNFTLKIRSTKLEDSAMYFCASSEARRVEAFFGQGTRLTVV.

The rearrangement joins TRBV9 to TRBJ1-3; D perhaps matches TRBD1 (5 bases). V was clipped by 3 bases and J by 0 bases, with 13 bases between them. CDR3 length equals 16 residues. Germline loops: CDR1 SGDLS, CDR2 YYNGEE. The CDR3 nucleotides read TGTGCCAGCAGCGCCCGACAGTTTGCCTCTGGAAACACCATATATTTT. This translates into CASSARQFASGNTIYF.

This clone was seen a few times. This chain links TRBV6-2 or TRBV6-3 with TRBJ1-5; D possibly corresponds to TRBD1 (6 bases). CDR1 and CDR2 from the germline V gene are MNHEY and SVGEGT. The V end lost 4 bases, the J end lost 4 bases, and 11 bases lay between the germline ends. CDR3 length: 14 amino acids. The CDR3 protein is CASSSRQVNQPQHF. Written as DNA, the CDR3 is TGTGCCAGCAGTTCAAGACAGGTAAATCAGCCCCAGCATTTT.

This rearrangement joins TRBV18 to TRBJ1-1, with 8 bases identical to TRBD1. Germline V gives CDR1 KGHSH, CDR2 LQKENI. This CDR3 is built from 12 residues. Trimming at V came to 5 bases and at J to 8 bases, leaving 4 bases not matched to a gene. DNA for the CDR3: TGTGCCAGCTCAGATGGACAGGGAGAAGCTTTCTTT. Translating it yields CASSDGQGEAFF.

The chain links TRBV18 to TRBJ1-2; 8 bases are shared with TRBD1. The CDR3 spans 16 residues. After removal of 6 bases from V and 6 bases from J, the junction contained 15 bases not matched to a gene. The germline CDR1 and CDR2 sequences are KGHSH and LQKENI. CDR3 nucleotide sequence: TGTGCCAGCTCGCCATTTGCCAGGGGGCAGGGGGATGGCTACACCTTC. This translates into CASSPFARGQGDGYTF.

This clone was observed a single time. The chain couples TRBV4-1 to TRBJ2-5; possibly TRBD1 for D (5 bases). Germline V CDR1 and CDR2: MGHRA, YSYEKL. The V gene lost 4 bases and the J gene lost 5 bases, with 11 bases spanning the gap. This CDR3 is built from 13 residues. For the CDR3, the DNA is TGCGCCAGCAGCCGGACAAGGGCGGAGACCCAGTACTTC. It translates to CASSRTRAETQYF.